This T cell receptor beta chain derives from a study of blood T cell repertoires in COVID-19 (dated by TCRdb to 2020 to 2021). Looking at the study overall: The collaborator samples originated in the United States, Italy and Spain and spanned the acute and convalescent phases of COVID-19. Where available, HLA class I and class II types were obtained from metadata supplied by the sample provider rather than from assay-based typing. The samples were drawn from two sources: the first 160 participants of the ongoing ImmuneRACE study, and approximately 1,300 subjects contributed by 6 global collaborators. Deeply sampled blood TCRbeta repertoires from subjects exposed to, actively infected with, or recovered from COVID-19 were included in the dataset. A freely available public database, intended as a resource for researchers studying the immune response to SARS-CoV-2, is where the repertoires were released. The material from the prospective study consisted of cDNA or gDNA derived from T cells, B-cell-depleted T cells, or PBMCs. Nearly every sample came with metadata listing a de-identified subject ID, COVID-19 status, age in years and sex.

This clone was counted once. What antigen it recognizes has not been identified. Base quality data are lacking; no much larger clone is found one base away. General study outcomes and caveats: The amount of clinical and demographic metadata varied by source and participant and was provided uncurated.

The immunoSEQ Assay, a bias-controlled multiplex PCR, was used to amplify TCRbeta CDR3 regions from genomic DNA. Concerning the study's data processing: Within the assay, amplification of reference gene primers was used to estimate how many nucleated cells each sample contained. To quantify the absolute abundance of each unique TCRbeta CDR3 rearrangement, sequence reads were collapsed and filtered. For each sample, productive Simpson clonality was calculated by taking the square root of Simpson's diversity index across productive rearrangements. In its TCRdb copy, this immuneACCESS table keeps in-frame sequences only and misses some clones. Where compared with another copy, unresolved V genes explain less than half of these, and the others have no known cause. V and J calls and clone size come straight from that table; D and trimming were deduced from the DNA. The sample table contains 500,000 to 600,000 clones; only one count was recorded for roughly 91% of them. The ten largest clones capture about 8% of the sample.

At one collaborating source in Seattle, patients were enrolled during active infection and were followed longitudinally through the course of disease. Whole blood was collected in K2EDTA tubes by collaborating institutions according to the institutions' own protocols. For TCRbeta analysis, collaborator samples were shipped as frozen whole blood, as isolated PBMCs, or as DNA extracted from either sample type. The receptor was derived from a woman aged 45-65 years with COVID-19, enrolled during active disease. The sample was peripheral blood.

Read as DNA, the sequence is TGTGCCAGTAGGAGAGAACAGGGCTGGTCGGTCTACACCTTC. Its coded protein is CASRREQGWSVYTF. The chain joins TRBV19 to TRBJ1-2; a tentative D match to TRBD1 spans 6 bases. The CDR3 covers 14 residues, taking in both the cysteine and the phenylalanine. Only CDR3 DNA is held: 42 bases, read in frame from base 1. V loses 6 bases, J loses 10 bases, and the germline ends lie 21 bases apart. Reading the germline V gene (reference sequence) gives CDR1 LNHDA and CDR2 SQIVND.